Following are 10 T cell receptor beta chains from one sample sequenced in a study of blood T cells in healthy people across ages. Sample-barcoded 5' priming and a J-beta primer mix drove a second PCR of 7 to 11 cycles. TCRdb recomputed calls from the 5' RACE reads with MiXCR, one row per CDR3 protein. The sample has just over 1 million distinct CDR3 sequences, around 43% seen once. The specimen was blood. These receptor sequences come from a woman in her sixties in good health.

This chain joins TRBV2 and TRBJ2-1, with TRBD2 matching over 8 bases. The CDR3 runs to 13 residues. The junction had 7 bases not matched to a gene; V was cut back by 7 bases and J by 8 bases. Germline V gives CDR1 SNHLY, CDR2 FYNNEI. The CDR3 coding sequence is TGTGCCAGCACCCTGACGGGAGGGGATGAGCAGTTCTTC. This encodes CASTLTGGDEQFF. Filled out from reference TRBV2 and TRBJ2-1, the complete variable domain reads EPEVTQTPSHQVTQMGQEVILRCVPISNHLYFYWYRQILGQKVEFLVSFYNNEISEKSEIFDDQFSVERPDGSNFTLKIRSTKLEDSAMYFCASTLTGGDEQFFGPGTRLTVL.

The V gene is TRBV7-9, the J gene TRBJ2-1, with 10 bases aligning to TRBD1. The germline V gene encodes CDR1 SEHNR and CDR2 FQNEAQ (reference sequence). V shed 3 bases, J shed 4 bases, and the junction held 3 bases outside the gene matches. This CDR3 spans 15 amino acids. Here the CDR3 DNA reads TGTGCCAGCAGCTTGACAGGGGGCTTTTACAATGAGCAGTTCTTC. Translating it yields CASSLTGGFYNEQFF.

This chain connects TRBV7-2 to TRBJ2-5, with 11 bases lining up with TRBD2. The J call is doubtful: the DNA matches TRBJ2-7 better. In germline, CDR1 is SGHTA, CDR2 FQGNSA. The CDR3 runs to 15 residues. This chain's CDR3 is CASSYLAGGISEQYF. Here the CDR3 DNA reads TGTGCCAGCAGCTACCTAGCGGGAGGAATCTCCGAGCAGTACTTC.

CDR3 DNA: TGTGCCAGCTCACCAATCCGGGGGGAGGGCCGGTACAATGAGCAGTTCTTC. Its translation is CASSPIRGEGRYNEQFF. This chain links TRBV18 with TRBJ2-1; 7 nucleotides match TRBD2. Germline trimming cut 2 bases from V and 4 bases from J; bases unmatched to any gene: 11. This CDR3 comprises 17 residues. Germline lookup yields CDR1 KGHSH and CDR2 LQKENI.

This chain connects TRBV7-6 to TRBJ2-7; the D gene is possibly TRBD2 (5 bases). CDR1 SGHVS and CDR2 FNYEAQ come from the germline V gene. The V and J ends lost 2 bases and 1 base respectively, with 6 bases between them. This CDR3 region has 13 residues. CDR3 loop: CASSLWESYEQYF. DNA of the CDR3: TGTGCCAGCAGCTTATGGGAGTCCTACGAGCAGTACTTC.

This clonotype was counted between two and nine times. The chain employs TRBV10-3 and TRBJ1-1, with a tentative D call TRBD1 (6 bases). Germline CDR1 is ENHRY and CDR2 is SYGVKD. The length of the CDR3 is 15 residues. The V gene lost 7 bases and the J gene lost 0 bases, with 15 bases spanning the gap. CDR3 region: CAIMAGGRLNTEAFF. Written as DNA, the CDR3 is TGTGCCATCATGGCGGGGGGCCGTCTGAACACTGAAGCTTTCTTT.

This rearrangement joins TRBV30 to TRBJ2-1, with D tentatively TRBD2 (6 bases). Trimming took 2 bases from V and 5 from J, leaving 19 bases between them. CDR1 and CDR2 from the germline V gene are GTSNPN and SVGIG (reference sequence). The CDR3 extends over 16 amino acids. CDR3 loop: CAWSPGTHIPHNEQFF. CDR3 sequence (DNA): TGTGCCTGGAGTCCGGGGACTCATATCCCACACAATGAGCAGTTCTTC.

V is TRBV7-3 and J is TRBJ1-1; TRBD1 agrees at 7 bases. The length of the CDR3 is 13 residues. V gave up 4 bases and J gave up 11 bases; unmatched junction bases: 10. Germline CDR1 and CDR2: SGHTA and FQGTGA. CDR3 coding DNA: TGTGCCAGCAGCTCTCCACAGGGGAGCGAGGCTTTCTTT. It translates to CASSSPQGSEAFF.

V gene TRBV9 combines with J gene TRBJ2-3; D possibly corresponds to TRBD1 (6 bases). From germline, CDR1 is SGDLS and CDR2 YYNGEE. The CDR3 spans 16 residues. The V gene lost 0 bases and the J gene lost 0 bases, with 11 bases spanning the gap. CDR3 DNA sequence: TGTGCCAGCAGCGTAGGTGGGGGCTCTAGCACAGATACGCAGTATTTT. It codes for CASSVGGGSSTDTQYF.

The chain combines TRBV14 with TRBJ2-7; possibly TRBD1 for D (6 bases). Trimming shortened V by 8 bases and J by 1 base, and 12 bases separated the two germline ends. The length of the CDR3 is 13 residues. CDR1 is SGHDN and CDR2 is FVKESK in the germline V gene. The chain's CDR3 is CASGQFDSYEQYF. The CDR3 DNA reads TGTGCCAGCGGACAGTTCGATTCCTACGAGCAGTACTTC.